The clone carrying this T cell receptor (beta chain) was picked up a small number of times. Its antigen is currently unknown. V lost 0 bases and J 0 bases, leaving 13 bases between the germline ends. There are 16 residues in the CDR3. Germline loops: CDR1 DFQATT, CDR2 SNEGSKA (reference sequence). The data were taken from a study of blood T cells in healthy people across ages. Notes on the study in general: Expanded clonotype changes were possibly confounded by unknown donor CMV status.

Sample-barcoded 5' priming and a J-beta primer mix drove a second PCR of about 7 to 12 cycles. Each single sample gave us at least 2.5 million CDR3-containing paired-end reads. TCRdb independently ran MiXCR on the 5' RACE reads; one entry per CDR3 protein. The sample includes roughly 930,000 distinct CDR3 sequences, about 44% of them seen just once. This chain links TRBV20-1 with TRBJ2-3; D is possibly TRBD1 or TRBD2 (6 bases each). The clonotype originates from a man under 40 in good health. The sequencing sample was made of blood. The CDR3 is CSARDLRGPSTDTQYF. The CDR3 coding sequence is TGCAGTGCTAGAGATCTCCGGGGGCCGAGCACAGATACGCAGTATTTT.